This passage covers 17 T cell receptor beta chains from one sample sequenced in a study of memory CD4+ T cells and cytomegalovirus serostatus. The sort gate was single viable CD3+CD4+CD8-CD45RO+ cells for memory CD4+ T cells. Sequencing used immunoSEQ multiplex PCR; TCRdb keeps in-frame clones, though not all of them. The sample consists of around 44,000 clones, 76% of them appearing once. Material for sequencing was memory CD4+ T cells from blood. The receptor source for this set is an adult in good health and CMV-seronegative.

This chain links TRBV19 with TRBJ2-7, with D uncertain. V was shortened by 4 bases and J by 2 bases, with 12 bases between the two germline ends. The CDR3 is made up of 14 amino acids. Germline CDR1 is LNHDA and CDR2 is SQIVND (reference sequence). The CDR3 coding sequence is TGTGCCAGTAGTACGAGAAACCGACCCTACGAGCAGTACTTC. Translated: CASSTRNRPYEQYF.

The J gene is TRBJ1-1, the V gene TRBV30; D remains unclear. This CDR3 contains 14 residues. Germline V gives CDR1 GTSNPN, CDR2 SVGIG (reference sequence). The chain's CDR3 is CADHEGFVTTEAFF. CDR3 DNA sequence: TGTGCAGACCACGAGGGTTTCGTTACTACTGAAGCTTTCTTT. Filled out from reference TRBV30 and TRBJ1-1, the complete variable domain reads SQTIHQWPATLVQPVGSPLSLECTVEGTSNPNLYWYRQAAGRGLQLLFYSVGIGQISSEVPQNLSASRPQDRQFILSSKKLLLSDSGFYLCADHEGFVTTEAFFGQGTRLTVV.

CDR3 DNA: TGCAGCGTTTCCGGGACTAGCGGGAGCCCATACCAAGAGACCCAGTACTTC. Translating it yields CSVSGTSGSPYQETQYF. The chain links TRBV29-1 to TRBJ2-5; 14 bases match TRBD2. V shed 5 bases, J shed 0 bases, and the junction held 8 bases outside the gene matches. This CDR3 spans 17 amino acids. Germline CDR1 is SQVTM and CDR2 is ANQGSEA.

This rearrangement joins TRBV28 to TRBJ1-1, with D uncertain. Germline CDR1 MDHEN, CDR2 SYDVKM. The ends were cut back, 2 bases at V and 1 base at J, with 8 bases in the middle. This CDR3 comprises 14 residues. The CDR3 region is CASSLVLRNTEAFF. The CDR3 DNA sequence: TGTGCCAGCAGTTTAGTTTTAAGGAACACTGAAGCTTTCTTT.

Details on this clone: One end of the junction is discordant with germline, which a read error may explain. The chain is built from TRBV6-4 and TRBJ2-2; tentatively, D is TRBD1 (6 bases). The CDR3 consists of 13 residues. In germline, CDR1 is MRHNA, CDR2 SNTAGT. CDR3 bases: TGTGCCAGCAAACAGGGCCGGCACCGGGGAGCTGTTTTT. Translating it yields CASKQGRHRGAVF.

CDR3 region: CASSPTRTGGFKEQYF. The CDR3 DNA is TGTGCCAGCAGCCCTACAAGGACAGGGGGCTTTAAAGAGCAGTACTTC. The chain has TRBV7-2 and TRBJ2-7; 11 bases are a match to TRBD1. V shed 5 bases and J 7 bases; nucleotides not matched to a gene: 13. The CDR3 length is 16 residues. Per germline, CDR1 SGHTA and CDR2 FQGNSA.

This clone was detected once. The V and J genes are TRBV7-9 and TRBJ1-2; D is possibly TRBD1 (5 bases). CDR1 and CDR2 from the germline V gene are SEHNR and FQNEAQ (reference sequence). Trimming took off 5 bases at V and 3 bases at J, with 22 bases between the two ends. CDR3 length: 17 amino acids. CDR3 residues: CASSPKGWRGVDYGYTF. The DNA for the CDR3 is TGTGCCAGCAGCCCTAAGGGGTGGAGGGGAGTTGACTATGGCTACACCTTC. Complete variable domain (other parts from reference TRBV7-9 and TRBJ1-2): DTGVSQNPRHKITKRGQNVTFRCDPISEHNRLYWYRQTLGQGPEFLTYFQNEAQLEKSRLLSDRFSAERPKGSFSTLEIQRTEQGDSAMYLCASSPKGWRGVDYGYTFGSGTRLTVV.

This clone was picked up a small number of times. V gene TRBV13 combines with J gene TRBJ2-3, with D possibly TRBD1 on 5 matching bases. Germline CDR1 is PRHDT and CDR2 is FYEKMQ (reference sequence). V lost 0 bases to trimming and J lost 10 bases, with 14 bases between them. The CDR3 spans 14 residues. The CDR3 DNA is TGTGCCAGCAGCTTAGGAGGGGTCCGCCGTGCGCAGTATTTT. This gives the protein CASSLGGVRRAQYF.

J is TRBJ1-1 and V is TRBV18; D ambiguous. The CDR3 runs 15 residues. V was clipped by 3 bases and J by 0 bases, with 11 bases between them. Germline V gene data show CDR1 as KGHSH and CDR2 as LQKENI. CDR3 bases: TGTGCCAGCTCACCTTCCGCGGAGATGAACACTGAAGCTTTCTTT. It yields the protein CASSPSAEMNTEAFF.

This clone was seen once. The rearrangement links TRBV19 to TRBJ1-5; a weak D match, TRBD1 (5 bases). V lost 10 bases and J 3 bases, leaving 13 bases between the germline ends. The V gene's germline CDR1 is LNHDA and CDR2 SQIVND (reference sequence). The CDR3 totals 13 residues. The CDR3: CATDSKFNQPQHF. In DNA, the CDR3 is TGTGCCACAGACAGTAAGTTCAATCAGCCCCAGCATTTT.

There are a few counts of this clone. The CDR3: CASSLATREETQYF. The CDR3, as DNA: TGTGCCAGCAGCTTGGCCACCAGGGAGGAGACCCAGTACTTC. J is TRBJ2-5 and V is TRBV5-6; TRBD1 or TRBD2 may be the D gene (5 bases each). The CDR3 spans 14 residues. Germline CDR1 reads SGHDT; CDR2 reads YYEEEE. Trimming removed 0 bases from V and 5 bases from J, with 11 bases in between.

On this clone itself: One end of the junction does not line up with germline, which may come from a read error. This chain uses TRBV6-5 with TRBJ1-1, with D unresolved. The germline gives CDR1 MNHEY, CDR2 SVGAGI. The CDR3 length is 13 residues. This chain's CDR3 is CASSYRGNPEAFF. CDR3 bases: TGTGCCAGCAGTTATAGAGGGAACCCTGAAGCTTTCTTT.

The gene calls are TRBV28 and TRBJ1-5; TRBD1 aligns across 7 bases. V lost 6 bases, J lost 2 bases, and 7 bases stayed unmatched. The length of the CDR3 is 15 residues. Germline CDR1 is MDHEN and CDR2 is SYDVKM. Written as DNA, the CDR3 is TGTGCCAGCAGCTACAGGGGAGAGGGCAATCAGCCCCAGCATTTT. The encoded protein is CASSYRGEGNQPQHF.

This clone was seen more than once but under ten times. The rearrangement links TRBV5-1 to TRBJ1-1, with TRBD1 as a possible D gene (6 bases). The V end was cut by 4 bases, the J end by 5 bases, with 18 bases between. Germline assignment: CDR1 SGHRS and CDR2 YFSETQ. This CDR3 region has 15 residues. The CDR3 spells CASSREGDSLTEAFF. The CDR3 nucleotides read TGCGCCAGCAGCCGGGAGGGGGACTCGTTGACTGAAGCTTTCTTT.

The chain recombines TRBV28 with TRBJ2-7; possibly TRBD1 for D (5 bases). The CDR3 has 14 residues. CDR1 is MDHEN, CDR2 SYDVKM, per germline. V was trimmed by 3 bases and J by 5 bases, leaving 14 bases between them. CDR3 region: CASSFGRASNEQYF. DNA for the CDR3: TGTGCCAGCAGTTTCGGCAGGGCGTCCAACGAGCAGTACTTC.

On this clone: Its ends do not fully match the called genes, so a read error is possible. DNA of the CDR3: TGTGCCAGCAGTTTACGACAGGGGGCCGCAGAGGCCCAGTACTTC. Protein sequence: CASSLRQGAAEAQYF. The V call is TRBV6-5, the J call TRBJ2-5, with 10 bases matching TRBD1. The CDR3 is 15 amino acids. CDR1 is MNHEY and CDR2 is SVGAGI in the germline V gene.

J is TRBJ1-1 and V is TRBV5-1, with 8 bases identical to TRBD1. V lost 3 bases and J lost 5; bases outside the gene matches: 12. Germline-derived CDR1 and CDR2 are SGHRS and YFSETQ. CDR3 length: 16 amino acids. Here the CDR3 DNA reads TGCGCCAGCAGCTCGAATCCCTCTGGACAGGGAACTGAAGCTTTCTTT. Protein product: CASSSNPSGQGTEAFF.